The following is a TCR beta chain sequence with its context. Its target is not known. These data originate in a study of glioma-infiltrating T cells after dendritic cell vaccination. Overall study: Samples are from glioblastoma patients in Phase I and II dendritic cell vaccine trials. Autologous tumor lysate was loaded overnight onto monocyte-derived dendritic cells grown less than 8 days with IL-4 and GM-CSF.

Primers: 60 V beta forward and 13 J beta reverse. Sequenced by immunoSEQ multiplex PCR; TCRdb stores in-frame clones only, minus some. The sample has about 20,000 clones, less than 85% seen once; the top ten hold 35% to 40%. There are 14 residues in the CDR3. The trim removed 0 bases at V and 7 bases at J, leaving 2 bases unmatched. Germline V gives CDR1 SGHTA, CDR2 FQGNSA. Overall study findings and caveats: Few patients contributed both blood and tumor specimens.

This clonotype was sampled from a human donor with glioblastoma. J is TRBJ2-4 and V is TRBV7-2; the match to TRBD2 covers 8 bases. Sequences were derived from blood, sampled before dendritic cell vaccination. This chain's CDR3 is CASSLAGTSNIQYF. The CDR3 DNA is TGTGCCAGCAGCTTAGCTGGGACTAGTAACATTCAGTACTTC.